A single sample gave rise to the 2 T cell receptor beta chains below, sequenced in a study of CD8+ T cells in alopecia areata (dated by TCRdb to 2016 to 2019). The library was made by the immunoSEQ multiplex PCR assay. For TCR sequencing, RNA was extracted from every sample and reverse transcribed into cDNA to serve as template. TCRdb carries this immuneACCESS record with in-frame sequences only. Its versions omit some clonotypes, under half of them owing to an unresolved V gene in the studies checked, with the rest unexplained. The sample table contains 200,000 to 250,000 clones; only one count was recorded for around 65% of them. The ten most abundant clones make up roughly 1.2% of the sample. This specimen's treatment or condition label, per the study, means: oral pan-JAK inhibitor, 5-10 mg twice daily. This specimen consisted of CD4+ T cells sorted from blood, obtained at week 44, from a patient treated with tofacitinib. The receptors here all came from a human donor with alopecia areata.

The V gene is TRBV19, the J gene TRBJ1-2; 11 bases line up with TRBD1. This CDR3 spans 15 amino acids. Per germline, CDR1 LNHDA and CDR2 SQIVND (reference sequence). The ends lost 3 bases at V and 7 bases at J; junction bases unmatched: 7. In DNA form, the CDR3 reads TGTGCCAGTAGTATCAACCCGGGACAGGGGGGTGGCTACACCTTC. Translation gives CASSINPGQGGGYTF.

This clone was observed a handful of times. The chain recombines TRBV7-2 with TRBJ1-2; D unresolved. The CDR3 consists of 12 residues. V was trimmed by 5 bases and J by 2 bases, leaving 6 bases between them. CDR1 is SGHTA, CDR2 FQGNSA, per germline. The CDR3, as DNA: TGTGCCAGCAGCCCGTCGAACTATGGCTACACCTTC. Translation: CASSPSNYGYTF. Drawing the rest from reference TRBV7-2 and TRBJ1-2, the complete variable domain is GAGVSQSPSNKVTEKGKDVELRCDPISGHTALYWYRQSLGQGLEFLIYFQGNSAPDKSGLPSDRFSAERTGGSVSTLTIQRTQQEDSAVYLCASSPSNYGYTFGSGTRLTVV.